The TCR beta chain described here comes from a study of blood T cell repertoires in COVID-19. Study-wide context: Sources were T cells, B-cell-depleted T cells, or PBMCs; the material itself was cDNA or gDNA.

Assay: immunoSEQ multiplex PCR; the TCRdb copy retains only in-frame clones and omits some. This table holds approximately 230,000 clones, approximately 84% found once. Enrolled through a virtual design, the participants were between roughly 18 and 95 years of age and came from about two dozen US areas. Participant-reported clinical history was the basis for cohort assignment. Recovered status applied to Cohort 3 donors who had two consecutive negative PCRs. It also applied to those with clearance or with symptom resolution. The V gene end was trimmed by 4 bases and the J gene end by 2 bases; junction bases not matched to a gene: 7. The CDR3 loop spans 17 amino acids. The V gene's germline CDR1 is KGHSH and CDR2 LQKENI.

The sample consisted of PBMCs or T cells enriched from blood (not recorded which). The chain couples TRBV18 to TRBJ2-7; 14 bases fit TRBD2. This TCR was sampled from a young man who had recovered from COVID-19. The CDR3 nucleotides read TGTGCCAGCTCACGGGGTGGACTAGCGGGAGGCACCTACGAGCAGTACTTC. Encoded protein: CASSRGGLAGGTYEQYF.